This TCR beta chain was sequenced in a study of T cell responses to AZD1222 COVID-19 vaccine. General study results and limits: Of spike-specific TCRs, nearly half reportedly target regions left unmutated in variants. Clonal diversity was possibly underestimated, and white British individuals and females predominated among donors.

Remarks on this clone: Its antigen is unknown.

Using immunoSEQ multiplex PCR, the repertoire was profiled, and TCRdb retains in-frame clones only, with some absent. Among 66,000 or so clones listed, roughly 87% were seen once. The CDR3 is 15 residues long. Trimming took off 0 bases at V and 0 bases at J, with 8 bases between the two ends. Per the germline V gene, CDR1 is LGHNA and CDR2 is YSLEER. This chain connects TRBV4-3 to TRBJ1-2; D is unresolved. This clonotype originated in an adult in good health. The sample consisted of peripheral blood, taken on day 0 of AZD1222 vaccination. CDR3 residues: CASSQEPGTNYGYTF. CDR3 DNA: TGCGCCAGCAGCCAAGAACCGGGGACTAACTATGGCTACACCTTC.